The clone carrying this TCR beta chain was seen a handful of times. Its antigen is unidentified. Every donor contributed approximately 10 milliliters of peripheral blood by blood draw. Per-sample PBMC isolation yielded at least 7 million cells. The data stem from a study of blood T cells in healthy people across ages. General study results and limits: Unknown donor CMV status possibly confounded expanded clonotype changes.

V lost 5 bases to trimming and J lost 8 bases, with 27 bases between them. CDR1 is SGHAT, CDR2 FQNNGV, per germline. The CDR3 consists of 17 residues. Next came a second PCR, run for about 7 to 12 cycles, which used a sample-barcoded 5' primer along with a J-beta primer mix. Sequencing of every sample gave 3 million or more CDR3-containing paired-end reads. TCRdb itself ran the 5' RACE reads through MiXCR, one entry per CDR3 protein. This table has around 650,000 distinct CDR3 sequences, less than 40% appearing once. The source of this sequence is a woman of 80 years or more in good health. The material sequenced was blood. This chain joins TRBV11-2 and TRBJ1-1; tentative D call: TRBD1 (5 bases). The CDR3 DNA follows: TGTGCCAGCAGCATTAGAATACCCGCCCAGGGTCGAGGAGAAGCTTTCTTT. It encodes CASSIRIPAQGRGEAFF.